The T cell receptor beta chain under discussion was sequenced for a study of cytomegalovirus exposure and HLA in healthy donors. Overall study results and limits: Several top significant clusters appeared, in a later analysis, to be linked to common viral pathogens.

Comments on this clone: What it binds is not known.

With 60 Vbeta and 13 Jbeta primers, the PCR was carried out. TCRdb keeps only in-frame clones here, not all; method: immunoSEQ multiplex PCR. The sample comprises some 170,000 clones, approximately 78% of which are singletons, and about 1.9% rests with the top ten. Per germline, CDR1 SGHRS and CDR2 YFSETQ. The CDR3 sequence is 20 residues long. V trimming: 0 bases; J trimming: 4 bases; junction bases outside the gene matches: 11. This TCR came from a woman aged 18-30 years in good health and CMV-seronegative. Sample: PBMCs. This chain connects TRBV5-1 to TRBJ2-1, with 15 bases matching TRBD2. The CDR3 loop is CASSLVGSLGTSGRYNEQFF. The CDR3 nucleotides are TGCGCCAGCAGCTTGGTAGGCAGCCTAGGGACTAGCGGGAGGTACAATGAGCAGTTCTTC.